These 11 T cell receptor beta chains share one sample of origin, sequenced in a study of molecular identifiers for immune sequencing clone quantification. TCRdb independently ran MiXCR on the PCR reads; one entry per CDR3 protein. In the table there are about 640,000 distinct CDR3 sequences, less than 20% of which are singletons. The sample taken for sequencing was naive CD8+ T cells from blood, with Jurkat cell RNA spiked in. As for subset: FACS-sorted CD8+CD4-CCR7+CD45RA+ naive T cells. The receptors here all came from a human donor in good health. Some libraries in this study had Jurkat cell RNA spiked in.

The V gene is TRBV20-1, the J gene TRBJ2-7; D perhaps matches TRBD2 (6 bases). There are 15 residues in the CDR3. The V end was cut by 5 bases, the J end by 3 bases, with 20 bases between. Germline CDR1 is DFQATT and CDR2 is SNEGSKA (reference sequence). The CDR3 region is CSAGTFERAIYEQYF. CDR3 nucleotide sequence: TGCAGTGCTGGAACCTTTGAGCGGGCAATCTACGAGCAGTACTTC.

This clonotype was detected many times. CDR3 protein: CASSYAGQGEYEQYF. The CDR3 DNA reads TGTGCCAGCAGTTACGCGGGACAGGGAGAGTACGAGCAGTACTTC. V gene TRBV7-9 combines with J gene TRBJ2-7; 9 bases are a match to TRBD1. The germline V gene encodes CDR1 SEHNR and CDR2 FQNEAQ (reference sequence). CDR3 length equals 15 residues. Trimming took 6 bases from V and 4 from J; bases not matched to a gene: 10. Using reference TRBV7-9 and TRBJ2-7 for the parts outside the CDR3, the full variable domain is DTGVSQNPRHKITKRGQNVTFRCDPISEHNRLYWYRQTLGQGPEFLTYFQNEAQLEKSRLLSDRFSAERPKGSFSTLEIQRTEQGDSAMYLCASSYAGQGEYEQYFGPGTRLTVT.

Many counts were recorded for this clonotype. The rearrangement uses TRBV6-1 and TRBJ1-1; D is ambiguous. This CDR3 spans 12 amino acids. Trimming pared 3 bases from V and 6 bases from J, leaving 8 bases between. Germline CDR1 is MNHNS and CDR2 is SASEGT. The CDR3 nucleotides read TGTGCCAGCAGTGATGCGAGCGCTGAAGCTTTCTTT. The encoded protein is CASSDASAEAFF.

Many counts were recorded for this clonotype. The rearrangement joins TRBV5-1 to TRBJ2-7; 11 bases are a match to TRBD2. Germline V gene sequence: CDR1 SGHRS, CDR2 YFSETQ. Germline trimming cut 2 bases from V and 0 bases from J; bases unmatched to any gene: 7. The CDR3 totals 17 residues. Written as DNA, the CDR3 is TGCGCCAGCAGCTTCACCGGGACTAGCGGAGGCTCCTACGAGCAGTACTTC. It is translated as CASSFTGTSGGSYEQYF.

This clonotype has ten or more counts. This sequence joins TRBV5-1 and TRBJ1-1; D is uncertain. CDR3 length: 13 amino acids. Germline CDR1 and CDR2: SGHRS and YFSETQ. Trimming took off 0 bases at V and 7 bases at J, with 10 bases between the two ends. The DNA of the CDR3 is TGCGCCAGCAGCTTGGCCCGGGTAGATGAAGCTTTCTTT. Translated, it gives CASSLARVDEAFF.

The J gene is TRBJ2-3, the V gene TRBV9; D might be TRBD2 (6 bases). Trimming shortened V by 5 bases and J by 6 bases, and 13 bases separated the two germline ends. The CDR3 loop spans 13 amino acids. The germline CDR1 and CDR2 sequences are SGDLS and YYNGEE. CDR3 region: CASRPEGRDTQYF. The CDR3 DNA sequence: TGTGCCAGCAGGCCGGAGGGGAGGGATACGCAGTATTTT. Supplemented by reference TRBV9 and TRBJ2-3, the full variable domain reads DSGVTQTPKHLITATGQRVTLRCSPRSGDLSVYWYQQSLDQGLQFLIQYYNGEERAKGNILERFSAQQFPDLHSELNLSSLELGDSALYFCASRPEGRDTQYFGPGTRLTVL.

This clonotype was observed at least ten times. V and J are TRBV9 and TRBJ2-1; D is unresolved. Germline V gives CDR1 SGDLS, CDR2 YYNGEE. This CDR3 region has 16 residues. V shed 4 bases and J shed 5 bases, with 19 bases lying between them. This CDR3 is CASSPGPLFADNEQFF. The CDR3 DNA is TGTGCCAGCAGCCCTGGCCCCCTCTTTGCGGACAATGAGCAGTTCTTC.

This clonotype has ten or more counts. The V gene is TRBV7-9, the J gene TRBJ1-1, with TRBD1 matching 8 bases. Germline V lookup: CDR1 SEHNR, CDR2 FQNEAQ (reference sequence). The ends lost 4 bases at V and 1 base at J; junction bases unmatched: 8. The CDR3 extends over 16 amino acids. CDR3 residues: CASSSTDRAWNTEAFF. The CDR3 DNA reads as TGTGCCAGCAGCTCCACGGACAGGGCTTGGAACACTGAAGCTTTCTTT.

Points on this clonotype: This may come from a read error, since a much larger clone is one base off. The V gene is TRBV19, the J gene TRBJ2-7, with D possibly being TRBD2 (6 bases). Germline V gene lookup returns CDR1 LNHDA and CDR2 SQIVND (reference sequence). The CDR3 loop spans 13 amino acids. In DNA, the CDR3 is TGTGTCAGTAGTTCACTCCCGGGAGTGGAGCAGTACTTC. This codes for CVSSSLPGVEQYF.

This chain uses TRBV6-1 with TRBJ2-1, with a weak D call TRBD1 (6 bases). The CDR3 length is 16 residues. Per the germline V gene, CDR1 is MNHNS and CDR2 is SASEGT. The V end lost 3 bases, the J end lost 0 bases, and 12 bases lay between the germline ends. The CDR3 region is CASSDGQSSSYNEQFF. CDR3 coding DNA: TGTGCCAGCAGTGACGGACAGAGTAGCTCCTACAATGAGCAGTTCTTC.

The CDR3 bases are TGTGCCAGCAGCTCCACCGGGGGAGGCAATCAGTACTTC. It is translated as CASSSTGGGNQYF. This chain links TRBV7-2 with TRBJ2-7; TRBD2 is a possible D gene (6 bases). CDR1 is SGHTA, CDR2 FQGNSA, per germline. This CDR3 contains 13 residues. Trimming removed 4 bases from V and 10 bases from J, with 17 bases in between.